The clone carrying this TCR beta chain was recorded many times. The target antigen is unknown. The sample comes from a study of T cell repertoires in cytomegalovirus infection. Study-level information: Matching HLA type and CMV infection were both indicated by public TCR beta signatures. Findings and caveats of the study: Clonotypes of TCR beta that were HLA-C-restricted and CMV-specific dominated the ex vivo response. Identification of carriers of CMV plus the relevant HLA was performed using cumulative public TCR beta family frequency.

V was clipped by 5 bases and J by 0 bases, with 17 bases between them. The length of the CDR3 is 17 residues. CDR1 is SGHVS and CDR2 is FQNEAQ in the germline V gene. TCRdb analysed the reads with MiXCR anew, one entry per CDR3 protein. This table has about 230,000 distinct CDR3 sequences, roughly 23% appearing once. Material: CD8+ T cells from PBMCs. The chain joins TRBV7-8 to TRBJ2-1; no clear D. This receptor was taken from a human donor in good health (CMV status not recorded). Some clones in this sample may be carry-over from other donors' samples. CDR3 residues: CASSTRTLKSSYNEQFF. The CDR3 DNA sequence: TGTGCCAGCAGCACCCGTACTTTAAAGAGCTCCTACAATGAGCAGTTCTTC.